The rows below give T cell receptor beta chains drawn from one sample of a study of CD8 T cells in ankylosing spondylitis. TCRdb ran MiXCR on the 5' RACE reads and lists one entry per CDR3 protein. The data show 250,000 or so distinct CDR3 sequences, under 12% seen once. Sequencing was carried out using blood, either unsorted or a sorted T cell fraction (not recorded which). The receptor set was obtained from a male donor with ankylosing spondylitis or in good health (not recorded which). Each CDR3 is given with its conserved first and last residue. D genes are given only for firm matches. Clone size is not always given. Where it is, it says once, few, many or a class for expanded clones.

TRBD2,many,TRBJ2-5,TRBV9,TGTGCCAGCAGCGTAGGTGGGACTAGCGGTCAAGAGACCCAGTACTTC,CASSVGGTSGQETQYF
.,many,TRBJ2-1,TRBV5-1,TGCGCCAGCAGTTCCACTCTAGCGAGCTACAATGAGCAGTTCTTC,CASSSTLASYNEQFF
.,.,TRBJ2-5,TRBV6-1,TGTGCCAGCAGTGAAGGGCCCGAGACCCTTCAAGAGACCCAGTACTTC,CASSEGPETLQETQYF
.,.,TRBJ2-7,TRBV4-2,TGTGCCAGCAGCCAAGATCAGGGTAACTACGAGCAGTACTTC,CASSQDQGNYEQYF
.,.,TRBJ1-5,TRBV7-9,TGTGCCAGCAGCTCTCTACAGGGAAGAGAGCAGCCCCAGCATTTT,CASSSLQGREQPQHF
TRBD2,many,TRBJ2-3,TRBV20-1,TGCAGTGCTAGAGTTCAGACTAGCGGGAGCCCGGATACGCAGTATTTT,CSARVQTSGSPDTQYF
TRBD2,many,TRBJ2-1,TRBV30,TGTGCCTGGAGTGTACTCGGGAGGGTCTTGGAGCAGTTCTTC,CAWSVLGRVLEQFF
.,many,TRBJ2-1,TRBV30,TGTGCCTGGAGTGTAGGGCGCTCCTACAATGAGCAGTTCTTC,CAWSVGRSYNEQFF
.,many,TRBJ1-1,TRBV6-2/TRBV6-3,TGTGCCAGCAGTTACGGGATACGGACTGAAGCTTTCTTT,CASSYGIRTEAFF
.,many,TRBJ2-3,TRBV29-1,TGCAGCGTTGAGCCTGGGCGCTCCGATACGCAGTATTTT,CSVEPGRSDTQYF